A selection of T cell receptor beta chains follows, all from one sample in a study of CD8 T cells in ankylosing spondylitis. TCRdb used MiXCR to reprocess the 5' RACE reads, holding one entry per CDR3 protein. The table shows about 130,000 distinct CDR3 sequences, with roughly 13% occurring only once. Specimen: blood, either unsorted or a sorted T cell fraction (not recorded which). These receptor sequences come from a female donor with ankylosing spondylitis or in good health (not recorded which). CDR3s include the opening cysteine and the closing phenylalanine or tryptophan. A D gene is named only where the DNA matches it firmly. Size is stated for part of the rows, as once, few or many counts, or as a class when the clone is expanded.

d_gene	j_gene	v_gene	abundance	CDR3nt	CDR3aa
-	TRBJ2-7	TRBV3-1	few	TGTGCCAGCAGCCACCTCCGGGGACTCACACCCTACGAGCAGTACTTC	CASSHLRGLTPYEQYF
-	TRBJ2-2	TRBV7-6	-	TGTGCCAGCAGTCCGGGGGATACCGGGGAGCTGTTTTTT	CASSPGDTGELFF
TRBD1	TRBJ2-5	TRBV15	few	TGTGCCACCAGCAGAGACCGGGACAGGGTCCAAGAGACCCAGTACTTC	CATSRDRDRVQETQYF
-	TRBJ1-2	TRBV25-1	many	TGTGCCAGCAGTGCCTTGTATGGCTACACCTTC	CASSALYGYTF
-	TRBJ1-5	TRBV6-1	-	TGTGCCAGCGGACGGAGCAATCAGCCCCAGCATTTT	CASGRSNQPQHF
-	TRBJ1-6	TRBV9	-	TGTGCCAGCAGCAATGTAGGCTCCTCACTCCGGGATTCACCCCTCCACTTT	CASSNVGSSLRDSPLHF
-	TRBJ2-7	TRBV11-2	few	TGTGCCAGCAGCTTAGATTATTCGACTAGTCTCGAGCAGTACTTC	CASSLDYSTSLEQYF
-	TRBJ1-5	TRBV4-1	many	TGCGCCAGCAGCCAAGACTTTATTCAGGAATATAGCAATCAGCCCCAGCATTTT	CASSQDFIQEYSNQPQHF
-	TRBJ2-3	TRBV25-1	-	TGTGCCAGCAGTGAACACAACCCTGGGCCGACAGATACGCAGTATTTT	CASSEHNPGPTDTQYF
-	TRBJ2-7	TRBV5-4	-	TGTGCCAGCAGCGACCGCGAGAGAGGGACCAGAACCTACGAGCAGTACTTC	CASSDRERGTRTYEQYF
-	TRBJ2-1	TRBV5-5	many	TGTGCCAGCAGCTTGTACAGGGACAATGAGCAGTTCTTC	CASSLYRDNEQFF
TRBD2	TRBJ2-7	TRBV30	-	TGTGCCTGGAGTGGGGCGGGCGGGGGGAGATGGTACGAGCAGTACTTC	CAWSGAGGGRWYEQYF
-	TRBJ1-4	TRBV7-9	-	TGTGCCAGCAGCTTAGCAGGGAGTAATGAAAAACTGTTTTTT	CASSLAGSNEKLFF
-	TRBJ1-2	TRBV19	once	TGTGCCAGTAGGCCGACAGCAAGAGAATATGGCTACACCTTC	CASRPTAREYGYTF
-	TRBJ2-7	TRBV7-9	many	TGTGCCAGCAGCCAAAGCAACGAGCAGTACTTC	CASSQSNEQYF
-	TRBJ2-1	TRBV20-1	few	TGCAGTGCTCGTGGCGGGAACTCCTACAATGAGCAGTTCTTC	CSARGGNSYNEQFF
-	TRBJ2-1	TRBV12-3/TRBV12-4	many	TGTGCCAGCAGCCCAGAGGTCTATGAGCAGTTCTTC	CASSPEVYEQFF